These T cell receptor beta chains were read from a single sample in a study of T cell repertoires in cytomegalovirus infection. No antigen has been assigned to these receptors. TCRdb passed the reads through MiXCR, listing each CDR3 protein once. The table has approximately 120,000 distinct CDR3 sequences, 25% to 35% seen once; the top ten hold roughly three quarters. The sample consisted of CD8+ T cells from cultured PBMCs, taken from culture after CMV antigen stimulation. All receptors derive from a human donor in good health (CMV status not recorded). Some clones in this sample may be carry-over from other donors' samples. Both conserved end residues are part of each CDR3. Each record gives: V gene, J gene, D gene, clone size, CDR3 DNA, CDR3 protein. D genes are given only for firm matches. Rows give clone size only sometimes, using once, few, many, or a class for an expanded clone.

>TRBV7-9|TRBJ2-5|-|-
TGTGCCAGCAGGGGCTCACAAGAGACCCAGTACTTC
CASRGSQETQYF
>TRBV3-1|TRBJ2-5|TRBD1|few
TGTGCCAGCAGCCCCGGGACAGGGTTAGAGACCCAGTACTTC
CASSPGTGLETQYF
>TRBV7-9|TRBJ2-2|-|many
TGTGCCAGCAGACTATCGAGGGGTACGAACACCGGGGAGCTGTTTTTT
CASRLSRGTNTGELFF
>TRBV6-5|TRBJ1-1|-|few
TGTGCCAGCAGTTACTCGACGAGTAACACTGAAGCTTTCTTT
CASSYSTSNTEAFF
>TRBV12-3/TRBV12-4|TRBJ2-7|-|few
TGTGCCAGCAGAGCCGGGGTTTCCTACGAGCAGTACTTC
CASRAGVSYEQYF
>TRBV24-1|TRBJ2-3|-|few
TGTGCCACCAGTGATTCGGACAGAGGCACAGATACGCAGTATTTT
CATSDSDRGTDTQYF
>TRBV12-3/TRBV12-4|TRBJ1-1|-|few
TGTGCCAGCAGTTTTACATACCAGAACACTGAAGCTTTCTTT
CASSFTYQNTEAFF
>TRBV7-2|TRBJ1-3|-|many
TGTGCCAGCAGCGGGGGGACCTCTGGAAACACCATATATTTT
CASSGGTSGNTIYF
>TRBV5-5|TRBJ1-5|-|few
TGTGCCAGCAGCTTGAGTCCAGCTAGCAATCAGCCCCAGCATTTT
CASSLSPASNQPQHF
>TRBV19|TRBJ2-2|-|few
TGTGCCAGTAGCTACGGGGTGGGAGTCCCCGGGGAGCTGTTTTTT
CASSYGVGVPGELFF
>TRBV7-2|TRBJ1-6|TRBD1|-
TGTGCCAGCAGGACCCAGACAGGGGAGTATGATTCACCCCTCCACTTT
CASRTQTGEYDSPLHF
>TRBV5-4|TRBJ2-1|TRBD2|-
TGTGCCAGCAGCTTAGTTCTAGCGGACAATGAGCAGTTCTTC
CASSLVLADNEQFF
>TRBV7-2|TRBJ2-3|TRBD2|few
TGTGCCAGCAGCCCAAGCGGGGGCCACACAGATACGCAGTATTTT
CASSPSGGHTDTQYF
>TRBV27|TRBJ1-2|TRBD1|few
TGTGCCAGCACAACCGGGACAGGGACCAACTATGGCTACACCTTC
CASTTGTGTNYGYTF
>TRBV12-3/TRBV12-4|TRBJ2-3|-|-
TGTGCCAGCAGTTGGACGGTGGCAGATACGCAGTATTTT
CASSWTVADTQYF
>TRBV14|TRBJ1-2|-|-
TGTGCCAGCAGCCAAGATCCCGGCAGTATTTGGTATGGCTACACCTTC
CASSQDPGSIWYGYTF
>TRBV5-4|TRBJ2-1|-|-
TGTGCCAGCAGCACTGGGGCAGGTGAGAATGAGCAGTTCTTC
CASSTGAGENEQFF
>TRBV6-8|TRBJ2-1|-|once
TGTGCCAGCAGTCCTTTTTTCGGAGACAATGAGCAGTTCTTC
CASSPFFGDNEQFF
>TRBV2|TRBJ2-5|-|few
TGTGCCAGCAACGAAGCAGTCCTTCGAGAGACCCAGTACTTC
CASNEAVLRETQYF
>TRBV12-3/TRBV12-4|TRBJ2-3|-|-
TGTGCCAGCAGTTTAAGGGATTTAGTCACAGATACGCAGTATTTT
CASSLRDLVTDTQYF
>TRBV5-1|TRBJ1-1|-|few
TGCGCCAGCAGCCCTGGGAGGCACCTGAACACTGAAGCTTTCTTT
CASSPGRHLNTEAFF
>TRBV7-9|TRBJ2-7|-|-
TGTGCCAGCAGCTTACCCCCACGGATCTACGAGCAGTACTTC
CASSLPPRIYEQYF
>TRBV27|TRBJ1-5|-|few
TGTGCCTCGGGTGGCAGCGACAATCAGCCCCAGCATTTT
CASGGSDNQPQHF
>TRBV7-8|TRBJ1-3|-|-
TGTGCCAGCAGCCCCCGGGCTAAAGGAAACACCATATATTTT
CASSPRAKGNTIYF
>TRBV28|TRBJ2-1|-|once
TGTGCCAGCAGTCCGAACCCTACAGGGAGCTTCACAATTAACAATGAGCAGTTCTTC
CASSPNPTGSFTINNEQFF
>TRBV25-1|TRBJ2-2|-|-
TGTGCCAGCAGTGGCCAGGGGCACGGGGAGCTGTTTTTT
CASSGQGHGELFF
>TRBV12-3/TRBV12-4|TRBJ2-3|-|few
TGTGCCAGCGGACACGGCGCAGATACGCAGTATTTT
CASGHGADTQYF
>TRBV15|TRBJ2-2|-|-
TGTGCCACCAGGGACAGCGCGAACACCGGGGAGCTGTTTTTT
CATRDSANTGELFF
>TRBV27|TRBJ1-1|-|few
TGTGCCAGCATCCATAACACTGAAGCTTTCTTT
CASIHNTEAFF
>TRBV4-1|TRBJ2-7|-|few
TGCGCCAGCAGCCACGCGGCCAGGCAGACCGAGGTCCGATCCTACGAGCAGTACTTC
CASSHAARQTEVRSYEQYF
>TRBV27|TRBJ2-5|-|-
TGTGCCAGCAGTTTATTCTGGACGGCAGACCAAGAGACCCAGTACTTC
CASSLFWTADQETQYF
>TRBV19|TRBJ1-1|-|few
TGTGCCAGTAGTGGCAGGGATTTTGGTGGTAACACTGAAGCTTTCTTT
CASSGRDFGGNTEAFF
>TRBV27|TRBJ1-2|-|few
TGTGCCAGCAGTTTATCCTGGGCCGATGGCTACACCTTC
CASSLSWADGYTF
>TRBV2|TRBJ1-1|-|once
TGTGCCAGCAGTGACGGGGGAAGGAGTGAAGCTTTCTTT
CASSDGGRSEAFF
>TRBV7-9|TRBJ2-5|-|-
TGTGCCAGCAGCTTAGGGGGGGCGAGGGAGACCCAGTACTTC
CASSLGGARETQYF
>TRBV10-3|TRBJ2-1|TRBD2|-
TGTGCCATCAGTGATGCGGGGGGCGATGAGCAGTTCTTC
CAISDAGGDEQFF
>TRBV6-6|TRBJ1-5|-|many
TGTGCCAGCAGTCGTGGACAATCCAGCAATCAGCCCCAGCATTTT
CASSRGQSSNQPQHF
>TRBV19|TRBJ2-2|-|-
TGTGCCAGTAGTATGGCAGGTAACACCGGGGAGCTGTTTTTT
CASSMAGNTGELFF
>TRBV3-1|TRBJ2-1|-|few
TGTGCCAGCAGCCAAGATTCTAGCTCCTACAATGAGCAGTTCTTC
CASSQDSSSYNEQFF
>TRBV6-5|TRBJ2-3|-|few
TGTGCCAGCAGTTACTCGATACAGGGTAGCACAGATACGCAGTATTTT
CASSYSIQGSTDTQYF
>TRBV6-2/TRBV6-3|TRBJ1-2|TRBD1|few
TGTGCCAGCACCCCCGGGACAGGGGGCAGAGCTAACTATGGCTACACCTTC
CASTPGTGGRANYGYTF
>TRBV5-1|TRBJ2-7|-|-
TGCGCCAGCAGCTTGCAAGGGGTCGGCGGCTACGAGCAGTACTTC
CASSLQGVGGYEQYF
>TRBV4-1|TRBJ1-4|TRBD1|few
TGCGCCAGCAGACTTCTGGTTGGACAGGTCGATGAAAAACTGTTTTTT
CASRLLVGQVDEKLFF
>TRBV25-1|TRBJ2-7|-|-
TGTGCCACCTCACCCGGGACGACCTACGAGCAGTACTTC
CATSPGTTYEQYF
>TRBV11-1|TRBJ1-2|TRBD1|once
TGTGCCAGCAGCTTATCGACAGGGATCGGCTACACCTTC
CASSLSTGIGYTF
>TRBV12-3/TRBV12-4|TRBJ2-1|-|-
TGTGCCAGCAGACCGCCTCCCGGACCCCTCATCAATGAGCAGTTCTTC
CASRPPPGPLINEQFF